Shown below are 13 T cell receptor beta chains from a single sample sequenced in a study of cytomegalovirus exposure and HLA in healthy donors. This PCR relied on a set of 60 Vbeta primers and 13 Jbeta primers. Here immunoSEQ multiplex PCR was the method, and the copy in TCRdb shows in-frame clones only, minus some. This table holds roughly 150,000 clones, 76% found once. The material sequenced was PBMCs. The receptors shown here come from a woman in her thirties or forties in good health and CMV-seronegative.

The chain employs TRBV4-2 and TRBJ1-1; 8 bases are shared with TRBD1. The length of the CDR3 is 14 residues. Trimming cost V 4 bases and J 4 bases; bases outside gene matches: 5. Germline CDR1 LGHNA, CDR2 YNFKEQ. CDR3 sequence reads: CASSRYRGGTEAFF. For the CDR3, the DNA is TGTGCCAGCAGCCGATACAGGGGGGGCACTGAAGCTTTCTTT.

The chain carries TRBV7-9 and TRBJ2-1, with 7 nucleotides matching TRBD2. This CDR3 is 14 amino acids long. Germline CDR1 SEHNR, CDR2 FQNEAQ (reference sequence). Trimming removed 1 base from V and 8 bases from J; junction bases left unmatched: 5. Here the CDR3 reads CASSLVGGGDEQFF. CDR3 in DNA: TGTGCCAGCAGCTTAGTCGGCGGGGGAGATGAGCAGTTCTTC. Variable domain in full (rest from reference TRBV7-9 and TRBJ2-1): DTGVSQNPRHKITKRGQNVTFRCDPISEHNRLYWYRQTLGQGPEFLTYFQNEAQLEKSRLLSDRFSAERPKGSFSTLEIQRTEQGDSAMYLCASSLVGGGDEQFFGPGTRLTVL.

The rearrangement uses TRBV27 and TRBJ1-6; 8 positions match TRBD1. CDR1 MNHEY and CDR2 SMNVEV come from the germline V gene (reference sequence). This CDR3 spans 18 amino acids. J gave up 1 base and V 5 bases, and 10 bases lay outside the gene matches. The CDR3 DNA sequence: TGTGCCAGCAGTCCGGCCCGACAGGGGCGATCCTATAATTCACCCCTCCACTTT. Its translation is CASSPARQGRSYNSPLHF.

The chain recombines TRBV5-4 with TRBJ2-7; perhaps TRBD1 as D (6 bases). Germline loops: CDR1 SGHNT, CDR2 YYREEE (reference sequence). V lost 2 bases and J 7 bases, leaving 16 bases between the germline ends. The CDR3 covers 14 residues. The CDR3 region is CASSFAGAPWEQYF. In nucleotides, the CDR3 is TGTGCCAGCAGCTTCGCAGGGGCCCCTTGGGAGCAGTACTTC.

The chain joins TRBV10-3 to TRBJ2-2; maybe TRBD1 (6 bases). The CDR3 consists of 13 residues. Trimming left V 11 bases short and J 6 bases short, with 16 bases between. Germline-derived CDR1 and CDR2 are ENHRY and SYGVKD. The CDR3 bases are TGTGCCGCGAGGAACAGGGAGCCCGGGGAGCTGTTTTTT. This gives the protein CAARNREPGELFF.

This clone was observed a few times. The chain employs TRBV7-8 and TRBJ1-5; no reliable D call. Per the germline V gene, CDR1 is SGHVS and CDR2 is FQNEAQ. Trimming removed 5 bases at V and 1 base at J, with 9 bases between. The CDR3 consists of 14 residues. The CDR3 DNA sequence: TGTGCCAGCAGCCCCCCCGAGAGCAATCAGCCCCAGCATTTT. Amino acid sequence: CASSPPESNQPQHF.

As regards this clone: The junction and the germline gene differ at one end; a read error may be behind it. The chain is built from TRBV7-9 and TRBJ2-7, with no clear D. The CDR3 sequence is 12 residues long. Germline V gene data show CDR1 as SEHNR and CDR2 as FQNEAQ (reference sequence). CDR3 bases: TGTTCCAGCAGCTTAGTTACCTACGAGCAGTACTTC. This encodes CSSSLVTYEQYF.

The CDR3 sequence is CASSSLAGGTDTQYF. DNA for the CDR3: TGTGCCAGCAGCTCCCTGGCGGGGGGCACAGATACGCAGTATTTT. The V gene is TRBV11-2, the J gene TRBJ2-3; TRBD2 matches 7 bases. The CDR3 spans 15 residues. The germline gives CDR1 SGHAT, CDR2 FQNNGV. J lost 1 base, V lost 4 bases, and 5 bases had no gene match.

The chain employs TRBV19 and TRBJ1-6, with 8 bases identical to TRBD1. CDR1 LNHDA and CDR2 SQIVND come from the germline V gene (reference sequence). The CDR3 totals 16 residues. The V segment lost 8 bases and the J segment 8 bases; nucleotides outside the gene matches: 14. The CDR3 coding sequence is TGTGCCAGTGCTACACTGCTCGGACAGGGTTATTCACCCCTCCACTTT. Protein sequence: CASATLLGQGYSPLHF.

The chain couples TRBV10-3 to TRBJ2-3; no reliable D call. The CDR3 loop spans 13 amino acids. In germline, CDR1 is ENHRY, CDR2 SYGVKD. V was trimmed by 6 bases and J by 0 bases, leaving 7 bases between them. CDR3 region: CAISPGSTDTQYF. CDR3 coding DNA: TGTGCCATCAGCCCCGGGAGCACAGATACGCAGTATTTT.

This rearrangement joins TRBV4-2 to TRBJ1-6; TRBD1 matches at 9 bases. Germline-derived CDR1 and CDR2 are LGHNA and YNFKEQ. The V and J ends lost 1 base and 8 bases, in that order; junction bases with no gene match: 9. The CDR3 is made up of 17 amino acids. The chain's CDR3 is CASSQAGTGTYYSPLHF. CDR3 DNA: TGTGCCAGCAGCCAAGCAGGGACAGGGACTTACTATTCACCCCTCCACTTT.

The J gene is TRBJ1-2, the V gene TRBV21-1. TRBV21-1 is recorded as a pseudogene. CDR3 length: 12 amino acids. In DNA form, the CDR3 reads TGTGCCAGCAGCTCCGGGTTCTATGGCTACACCTTC. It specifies CASSSGFYGYTF.

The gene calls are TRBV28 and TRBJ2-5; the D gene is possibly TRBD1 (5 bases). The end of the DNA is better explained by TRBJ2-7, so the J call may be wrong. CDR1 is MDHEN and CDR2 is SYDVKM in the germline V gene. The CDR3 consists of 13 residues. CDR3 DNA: TGTGCCAGTACGAATGACAGAATATACGAGCAGTACTTC. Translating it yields CASTNDRIYEQYF.